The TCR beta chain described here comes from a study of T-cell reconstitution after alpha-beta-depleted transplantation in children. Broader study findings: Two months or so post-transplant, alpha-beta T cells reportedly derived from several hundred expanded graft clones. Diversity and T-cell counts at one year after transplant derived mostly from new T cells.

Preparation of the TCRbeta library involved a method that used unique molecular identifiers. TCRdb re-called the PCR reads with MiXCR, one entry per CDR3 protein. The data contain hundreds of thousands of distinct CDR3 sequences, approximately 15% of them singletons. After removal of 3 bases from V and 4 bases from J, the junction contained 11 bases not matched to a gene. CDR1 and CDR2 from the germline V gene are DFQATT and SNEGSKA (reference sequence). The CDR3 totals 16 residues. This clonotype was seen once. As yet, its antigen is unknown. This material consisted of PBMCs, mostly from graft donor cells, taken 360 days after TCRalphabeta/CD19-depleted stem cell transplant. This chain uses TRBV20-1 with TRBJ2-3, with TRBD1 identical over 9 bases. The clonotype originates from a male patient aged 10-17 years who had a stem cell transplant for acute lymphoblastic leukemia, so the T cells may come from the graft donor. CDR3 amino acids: CSARAETGGASDTQYF. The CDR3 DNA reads TGCAGTGCTAGGGCCGAAACAGGGGGCGCCTCAGATACGCAGTATTTT.